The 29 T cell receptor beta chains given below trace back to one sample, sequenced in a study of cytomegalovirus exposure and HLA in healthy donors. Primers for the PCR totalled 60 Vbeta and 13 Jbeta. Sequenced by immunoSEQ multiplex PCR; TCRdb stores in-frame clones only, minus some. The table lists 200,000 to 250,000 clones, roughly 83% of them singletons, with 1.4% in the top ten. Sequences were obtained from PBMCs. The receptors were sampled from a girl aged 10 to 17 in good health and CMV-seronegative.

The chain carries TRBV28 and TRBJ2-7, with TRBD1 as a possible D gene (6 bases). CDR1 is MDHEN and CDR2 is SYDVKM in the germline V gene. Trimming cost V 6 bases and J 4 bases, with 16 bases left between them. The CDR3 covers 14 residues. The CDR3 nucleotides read TGTGCCAGCAGCACGGATGGACAGATTTACGAGCAGTACTTC. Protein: CASSTDGQIYEQYF.

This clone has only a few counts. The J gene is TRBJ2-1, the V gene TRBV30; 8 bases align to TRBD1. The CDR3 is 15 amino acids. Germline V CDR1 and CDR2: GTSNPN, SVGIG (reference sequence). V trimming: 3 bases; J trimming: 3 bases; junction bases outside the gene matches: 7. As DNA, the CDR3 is TGTGCCTGGAGCGAGACAGGGGCGCGCTACAATGAGCAGTTCTTC. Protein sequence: CAWSETGARYNEQFF.

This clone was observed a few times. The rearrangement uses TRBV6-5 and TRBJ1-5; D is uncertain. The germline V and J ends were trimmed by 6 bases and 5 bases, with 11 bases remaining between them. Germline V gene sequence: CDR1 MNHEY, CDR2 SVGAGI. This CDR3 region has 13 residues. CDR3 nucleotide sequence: TGTGCCAGCAGCCCCCTTCACTATCAGCCCCAGCATTTT. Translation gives CASSPLHYQPQHF.

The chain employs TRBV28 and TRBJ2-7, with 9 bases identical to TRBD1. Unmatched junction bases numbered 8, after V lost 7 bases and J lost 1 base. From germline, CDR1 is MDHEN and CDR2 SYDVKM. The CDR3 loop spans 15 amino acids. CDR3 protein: CASKKGQGDSYEQYF. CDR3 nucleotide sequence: TGTGCCAGCAAGAAGGGACAGGGAGATTCCTACGAGCAGTACTTC.

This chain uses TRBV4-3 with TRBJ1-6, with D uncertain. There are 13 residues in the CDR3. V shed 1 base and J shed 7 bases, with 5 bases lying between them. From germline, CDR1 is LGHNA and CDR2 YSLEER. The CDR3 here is CASSQVGNSPLHF. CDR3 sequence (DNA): TGCGCCAGCAGCCAAGTCGGGAATTCACCCCTCCACTTT.

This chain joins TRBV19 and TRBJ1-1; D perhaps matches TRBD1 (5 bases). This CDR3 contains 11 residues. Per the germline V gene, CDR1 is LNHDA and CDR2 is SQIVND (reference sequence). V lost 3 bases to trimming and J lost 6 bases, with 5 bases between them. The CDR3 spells CASSMTAEAFF. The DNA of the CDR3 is TGTGCCAGTAGTATGACAGCTGAAGCTTTCTTT. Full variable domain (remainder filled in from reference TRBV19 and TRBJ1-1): DGGITQSPKYLFRKEGQNVTLSCEQNLNHDAMYWYRQDPGQGLRLIYYSQIVNDFQKGDIAEGYSVSREKKESFPLTVTSAQKNPTAFYLCASSMTAEAFFGQGTRLTVV.

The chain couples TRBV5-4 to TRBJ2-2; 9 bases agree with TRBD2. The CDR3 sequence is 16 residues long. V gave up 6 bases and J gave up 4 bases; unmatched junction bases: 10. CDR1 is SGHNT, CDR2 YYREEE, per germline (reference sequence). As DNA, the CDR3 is TGTGCCAGCACCCCGGGCGGGAGGGGTGGCACCGGGGAGCTGTTTTTT. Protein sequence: CASTPGGRGGTGELFF.

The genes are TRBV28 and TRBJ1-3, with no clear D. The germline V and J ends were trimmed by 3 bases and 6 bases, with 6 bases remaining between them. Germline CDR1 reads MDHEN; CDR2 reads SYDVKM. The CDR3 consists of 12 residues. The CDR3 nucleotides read TGTGCCAGCAGTTTTGGCCAAAACACCATATATTTT. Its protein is CASSFGQNTIYF.

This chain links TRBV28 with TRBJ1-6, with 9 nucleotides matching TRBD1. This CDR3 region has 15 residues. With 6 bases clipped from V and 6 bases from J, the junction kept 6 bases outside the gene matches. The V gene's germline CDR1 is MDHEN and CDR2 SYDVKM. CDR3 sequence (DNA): TGTGCCAGCAGCCTACAGGGGGCAATTAATTCACCCCTCCACTTT. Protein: CASSLQGAINSPLHF.

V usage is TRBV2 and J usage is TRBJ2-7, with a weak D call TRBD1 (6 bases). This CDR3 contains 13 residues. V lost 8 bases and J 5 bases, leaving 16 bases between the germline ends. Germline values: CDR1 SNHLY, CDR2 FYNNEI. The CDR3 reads CASWTDVEDEQYF. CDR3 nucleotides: TGTGCCAGCTGGACAGACGTGGAGGACGAGCAGTACTTC.

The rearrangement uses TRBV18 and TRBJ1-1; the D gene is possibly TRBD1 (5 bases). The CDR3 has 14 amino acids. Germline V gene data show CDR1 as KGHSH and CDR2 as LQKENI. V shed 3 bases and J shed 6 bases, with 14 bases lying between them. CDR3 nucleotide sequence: TGTGCCAGCTCACCTCGGCAGGGTCCCTCTGAAGCTTTCTTT. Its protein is CASSPRQGPSEAFF.

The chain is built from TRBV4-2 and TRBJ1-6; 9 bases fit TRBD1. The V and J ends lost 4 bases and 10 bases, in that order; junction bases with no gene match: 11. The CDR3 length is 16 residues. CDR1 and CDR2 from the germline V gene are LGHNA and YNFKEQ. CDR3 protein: CASSLKWGQGESPLHF. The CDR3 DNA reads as TGTGCCAGCAGCCTCAAGTGGGGACAGGGAGAGTCACCCCTCCACTTT.

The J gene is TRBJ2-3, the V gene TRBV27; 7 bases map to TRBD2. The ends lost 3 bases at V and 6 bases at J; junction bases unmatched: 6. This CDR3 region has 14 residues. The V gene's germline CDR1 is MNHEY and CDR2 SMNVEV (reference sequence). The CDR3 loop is CASSFTMGGDTQYF. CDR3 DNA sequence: TGTGCCAGCAGTTTTACTATGGGGGGGGATACGCAGTATTTT.

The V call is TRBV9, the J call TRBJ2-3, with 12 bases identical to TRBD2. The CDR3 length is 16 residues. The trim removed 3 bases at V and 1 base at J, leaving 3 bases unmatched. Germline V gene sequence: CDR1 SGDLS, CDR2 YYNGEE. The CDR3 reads CASSERLAGGTDTQYF. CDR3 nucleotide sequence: TGTGCCAGCAGCGAGAGACTAGCGGGGGGCACAGATACGCAGTATTTT. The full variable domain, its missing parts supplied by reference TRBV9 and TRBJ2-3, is DSGVTQTPKHLITATGQRVTLRCSPRSGDLSVYWYQQSLDQGLQFLIQYYNGEERAKGNILERFSAQQFPDLHSELNLSSLELGDSALYFCASSERLAGGTDTQYFGPGTRLTVL.

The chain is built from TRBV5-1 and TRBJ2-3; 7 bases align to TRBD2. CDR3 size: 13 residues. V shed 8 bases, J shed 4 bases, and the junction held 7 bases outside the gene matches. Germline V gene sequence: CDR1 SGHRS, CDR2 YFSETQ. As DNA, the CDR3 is TGCGCCAGTGGACTTCGGGAGGCAGATACGCAGTATTTT. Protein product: CASGLREADTQYF.

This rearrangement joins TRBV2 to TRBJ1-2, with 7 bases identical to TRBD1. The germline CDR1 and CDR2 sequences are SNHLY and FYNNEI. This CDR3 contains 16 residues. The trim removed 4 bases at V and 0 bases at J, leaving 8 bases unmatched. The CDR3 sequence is CASSAPNRGSNYGYTF. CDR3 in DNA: TGTGCCAGCAGTGCACCAAACAGGGGATCTAACTATGGCTACACCTTC. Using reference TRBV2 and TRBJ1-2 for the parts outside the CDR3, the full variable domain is EPEVTQTPSHQVTQMGQEVILRCVPISNHLYFYWYRQILGQKVEFLVSFYNNEISEKSEIFDDQFSVERPDGSNFTLKIRSTKLEDSAMYFCASSAPNRGSNYGYTFGSGTRLTVV.

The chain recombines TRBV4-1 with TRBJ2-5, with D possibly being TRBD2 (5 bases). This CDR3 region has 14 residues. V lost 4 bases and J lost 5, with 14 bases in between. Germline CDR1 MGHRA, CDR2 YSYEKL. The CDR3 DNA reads TGCGCCAGCAGCCCTCCTACTAGTATGGAGACCCAGTACTTC. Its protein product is CASSPPTSMETQYF.

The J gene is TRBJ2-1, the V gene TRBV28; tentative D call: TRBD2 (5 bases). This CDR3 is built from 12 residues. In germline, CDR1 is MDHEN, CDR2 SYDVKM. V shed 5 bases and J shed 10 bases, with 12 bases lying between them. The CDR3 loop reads CASSPLRGEQFF. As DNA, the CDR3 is TGTGCCAGCAGTCCGCTTCGAGGGGAGCAGTTCTTC.

The DNA for the CDR3 is TGTGCCATCAGTGAGTGGACAGCGGGACTGAACACTGAAGCTTTCTTT. Translating it yields CAISEWTAGLNTEAFF. This sequence joins TRBV10-3 and TRBJ1-1, with TRBD1 as a possible D gene (6 bases). Germline V gene sequence: CDR1 ENHRY, CDR2 SYGVKD. The CDR3 consists of 16 residues. V lost 1 base and J lost 0, with 12 bases in between.

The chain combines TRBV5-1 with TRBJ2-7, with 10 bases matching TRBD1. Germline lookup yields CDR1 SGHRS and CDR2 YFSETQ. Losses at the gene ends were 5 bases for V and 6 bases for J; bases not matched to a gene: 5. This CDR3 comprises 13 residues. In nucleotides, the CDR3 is TGCGCCAGCAGGGAGACAGGGGGCTCCGAGCAGTACTTC. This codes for CASRETGGSEQYF. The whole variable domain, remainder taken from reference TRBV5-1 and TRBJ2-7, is KAGVTQTPRYLIKTRGQQVTLSCSPISGHRSVSWYQQTPGQGLQFLFEYFSETQRNKGNFPGRFSGRQFSNSRSEMNVSTLELGDSALYLCASRETGGSEQYFGPGTRLTVT.

CDR3 coding DNA: TGTGCCACCAGCAGAGAGATTAGCGGGGGTGCAAGATCGTACGAGCAGTACTTC. Translation gives CATSREISGGARSYEQYF. V gene TRBV15 combines with J gene TRBJ2-7, with 9 bases fitting TRBD2. Germline V CDR1 and CDR2: LNHNV, YYDKDF (reference sequence). The CDR3 is 18 amino acids. The V and J ends lost 0 bases and 4 bases, in that order; junction bases with no gene match: 13.

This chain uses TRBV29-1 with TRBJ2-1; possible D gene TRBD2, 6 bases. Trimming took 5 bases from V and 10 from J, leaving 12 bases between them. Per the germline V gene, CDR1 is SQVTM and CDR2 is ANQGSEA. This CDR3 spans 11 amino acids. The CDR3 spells CSVTGLQEQFF. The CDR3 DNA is TGCAGCGTTACCGGACTACAGGAGCAGTTCTTC.

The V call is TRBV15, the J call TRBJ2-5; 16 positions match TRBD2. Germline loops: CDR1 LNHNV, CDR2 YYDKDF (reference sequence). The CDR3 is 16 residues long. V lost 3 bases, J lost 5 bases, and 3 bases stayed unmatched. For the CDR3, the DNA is TGTGCCACCAGCAGGGGACTAGCGGGAGGGAAGGAGACCCAGTACTTC. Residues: CATSRGLAGGKETQYF.

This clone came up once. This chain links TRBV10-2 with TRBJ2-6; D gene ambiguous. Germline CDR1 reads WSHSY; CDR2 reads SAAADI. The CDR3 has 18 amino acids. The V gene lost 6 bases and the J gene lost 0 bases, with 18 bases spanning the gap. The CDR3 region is CASRPVLSPSSGANVLTF. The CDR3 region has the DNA TGCGCCAGCAGGCCCGTTCTGAGCCCCTCCTCTGGGGCCAACGTCCTGACTTTC.

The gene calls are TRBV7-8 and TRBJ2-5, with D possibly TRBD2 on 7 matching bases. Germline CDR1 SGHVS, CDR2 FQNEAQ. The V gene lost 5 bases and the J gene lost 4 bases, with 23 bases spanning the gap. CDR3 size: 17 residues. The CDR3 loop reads CASSLPGLGRGPETQYF. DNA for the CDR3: TGTGCCAGCAGCCTGCCGGGGTTAGGGCGGGGGCCAGAGACCCAGTACTTC.

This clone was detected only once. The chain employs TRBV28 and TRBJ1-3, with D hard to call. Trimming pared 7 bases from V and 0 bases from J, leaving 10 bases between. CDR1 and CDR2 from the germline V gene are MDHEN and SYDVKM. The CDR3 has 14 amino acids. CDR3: CASIKRGSGNTIYF. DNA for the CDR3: TGTGCCAGCATAAAGCGGGGCTCTGGAAACACCATATATTTT.

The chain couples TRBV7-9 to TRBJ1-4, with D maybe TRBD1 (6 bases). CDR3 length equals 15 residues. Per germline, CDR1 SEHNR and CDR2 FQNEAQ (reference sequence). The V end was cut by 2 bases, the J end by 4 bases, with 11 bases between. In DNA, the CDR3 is TGTGCCAGCAGCTTAAGTAGGACAGTTAATGAAAAACTGTTTTTT. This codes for CASSLSRTVNEKLFF.

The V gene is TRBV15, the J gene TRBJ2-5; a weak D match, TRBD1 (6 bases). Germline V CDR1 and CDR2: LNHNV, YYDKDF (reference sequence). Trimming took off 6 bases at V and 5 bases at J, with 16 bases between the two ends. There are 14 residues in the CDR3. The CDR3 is CATRLTGSRETQYF. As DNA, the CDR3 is TGTGCCACCAGGCTCACAGGGTCCAGGGAGACCCAGTACTTC.

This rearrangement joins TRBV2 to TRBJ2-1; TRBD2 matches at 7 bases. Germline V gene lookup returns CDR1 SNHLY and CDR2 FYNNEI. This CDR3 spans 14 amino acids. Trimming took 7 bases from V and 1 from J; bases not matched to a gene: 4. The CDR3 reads CASTSGVSYNEQFF. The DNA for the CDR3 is TGTGCCAGCACGAGCGGGGTTTCCTACAATGAGCAGTTCTTC.